This T cell receptor (beta chain) was found in a study of cytomegalovirus exposure and HLA in healthy donors. Researchers ran the PCR with 60 Vbeta and 13 Jbeta primers. Profiling relied on immunoSEQ multiplex PCR, and the TCRdb table lists in-frame clones only, not all of them. The table includes more than 35,000 clones, over 60% detected once. Germline CDR1 SGHDT, CDR2 YYEEEE. The CDR3 is 15 residues long. Trimming removed 0 bases at V and 0 bases at J, with 10 bases between. This chain links TRBV5-6 with TRBJ2-7; the D gene is possibly TRBD1 (5 bases). What was sequenced was PBMCs. This receptor was identified in a man aged 40-49 years in good health and CMV-seronegative. The CDR3 here is CASSLVGASSYEQYF. The CDR3 coding sequence is TGTGCCAGCAGCTTGGTAGGGGCAAGCTCCTACGAGCAGTACTTC. The entire variable domain, with the rest obtained from reference TRBV5-6 and TRBJ2-7, is as follows: DAGVTQSPTHLIKTRGQQVTLRCSPKSGHDTVSWYQQALGQGPQFIFQYYEEEERQRGNFPDRFSGHQFPNYSSELNVNALLLGDSALYLCASSLVGASSYEQYFGPGTRLTVT.